The source of this T cell receptor beta chain is a study of blood T cell repertoires in COVID-19. Method: immunoSEQ multiplex PCR; TCRdb's copy keeps in-frame clones and lacks some. Here the sample spans hundreds of thousands of clones, 90% to 95% being singletons. The CDR3 contains 18 residues. With 5 bases clipped from V and 7 bases from J, the junction kept 14 bases outside the gene matches. Looked up from germline, CDR1 is SGHNT and CDR2 is YENEEA. The chain carries TRBV11-3 and TRBJ2-2; TRBD2 matches 12 bases. Sequencing input: peripheral blood. This sequence originates from a woman aged 18-35 years who had recovered from COVID-19. The DNA for the CDR3 is TGTGCCAGCAGCCAGGGACTCAGACTAGCGGGAGTGTACGGGGAGCTGTTTTTT. It yields the protein CASSQGLRLAGVYGELFF.